This TCR beta chain derives from a study of post-analysis software for immune sequencing data. General study points: Patients carried 4 or 5 TRBV segments more frequently than controls did, and TRBV5-6, TRBV5-1 and TRBV20-1 were among them.

Comments on this clonotype: Its specificity is not known. Being one base from a much bigger clone, this may be a read error.

Unique molecular identifiers had been added to the TCR beta cDNA libraries. Out of roughly 0.85 to 10 million T cells, about 500,000 cDNA molecules were generated. From the PCR reads, TCRdb called clonotypes with MiXCR, one entry per CDR3 protein. Here the sample spans roughly 540,000 distinct CDR3 sequences, 34% being singletons. CDR1 and CDR2 from the germline V gene are DFQATT and SNEGSKA (reference sequence). The CDR3 runs to 14 residues. Specimen: blood. The clonotype originates from a girl aged 2-17 years with multiple sclerosis. The rearrangement links TRBV20-1 to TRBJ2-1; TRBD2 matches 10 bases. The tail of the sequence fits TRBJ2-7 better, so the J call may be wrong. DNA for the CDR3: TGCAGTGCCCTAGCGGGGGCGGGCTACAATGAGCAGTACTTC. It yields the protein CSALAGAGYNEQYF.